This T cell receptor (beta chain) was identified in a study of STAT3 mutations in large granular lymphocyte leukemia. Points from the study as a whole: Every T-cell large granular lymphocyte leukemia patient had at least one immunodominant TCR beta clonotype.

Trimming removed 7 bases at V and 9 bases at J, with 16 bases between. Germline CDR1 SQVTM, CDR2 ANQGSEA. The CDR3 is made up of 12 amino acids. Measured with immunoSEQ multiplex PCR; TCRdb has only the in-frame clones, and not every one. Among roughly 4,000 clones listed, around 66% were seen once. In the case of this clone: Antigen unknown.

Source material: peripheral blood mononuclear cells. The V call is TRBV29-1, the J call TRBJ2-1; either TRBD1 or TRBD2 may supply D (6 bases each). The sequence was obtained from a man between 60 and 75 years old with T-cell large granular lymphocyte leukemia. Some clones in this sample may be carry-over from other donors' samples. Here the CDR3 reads CSAGSVGAEQFF. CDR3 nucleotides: TGCAGCGCCGGGAGTGTGGGGGCTGAGCAGTTCTTC.